Only a few counts were recorded for the clone carrying this TCR beta chain. The source of the sample is a study of post-analysis software for immune sequencing data. Study-level background: Patients with relapsing-remitting, secondary progressive and progressive-relapsing multiple sclerosis courses were all represented.

Researchers reported that TCR beta cDNA libraries carried unique molecular identifiers. From the PCR reads, TCRdb called clonotypes with MiXCR, one entry per CDR3 protein. The data hold about 620,000 distinct CDR3 sequences, with roughly 45% observed a single time. Input material: blood. The origin of this receptor is a girl aged 5-17 years with multiple sclerosis.

The CDR3 DNA follows: TGCAGCGTACTCCAACTGGGCGAGCAGTACTTC. Protein sequence: CSVLQLGEQYF. The rearrangement joins TRBV29-1 to TRBJ2-7; no definite D call. The CDR3 consists of 11 residues. In germline, CDR1 is SQVTM, CDR2 ANQGSEA. Trimming cost V 6 bases and J 6 bases, with 12 bases left between them.